Below are 27 T cell receptor beta chains sequenced from a single sample in a study of shared clonotypes between healthy human individuals. Data came from immunoSEQ multiplex PCR; TCRdb stores just in-frame clones and leaves some out. The table lists more than 2,000,000 clones, over 85% of them singletons. Sequencing was carried out using naive CD4+ T cells sorted from blood. Subset indicated: CD45RA+ positively selected. Every receptor here comes from a man in his late teens or twenties in good health.

The CDR3 nucleotides are TGTGCCAGCAGCGTAGCCCCGGTCCGGGAATCACCCCTCCACTTT. Translation: CASSVAPVRESPLHF. The chain has TRBV9 and TRBJ1-6; D not certain. This CDR3 has 15 amino acids. Germline CDR1 and CDR2: SGDLS and YYNGEE. The V end lost 0 bases, the J end lost 10 bases, and 14 bases lay between the germline ends.

Written as DNA, the CDR3 is TGTGCCAGCTCCAGGGCCCTCTACGAGCAGTACTTC. Its translation: CASSRALYEQYF. This chain joins TRBV6-5 and TRBJ2-7; maybe TRBD1 (5 bases). Germline CDR1 is MNHEY and CDR2 is SVGAGI. The V end was cut by 8 bases, the J end by 3 bases, with 11 bases between. The CDR3 covers 12 residues.

As for this clone: In the same sample, other DNA sequences code for this CDR3. The chain links TRBV5-4 to TRBJ2-5; 12 nucleotides align to TRBD2. This CDR3 has 16 residues. Looked up from germline, CDR1 is SGHNT and CDR2 is YYREEE (reference sequence). Unmatched junction bases numbered 4, after V lost 1 base and J lost 3 bases. The CDR3 here is CASSLPRLAGEETQYF. CDR3 nucleotide sequence: TGTGCCAGCAGCTTGCCCCGACTAGCGGGAGAAGAGACCCAGTACTTC.

This sequence joins TRBV2 and TRBJ1-2; D is perhaps TRBD1 (6 bases). Germline V lookup: CDR1 SNHLY, CDR2 FYNNEI. The V end lost 0 bases, the J end lost 4 bases, and 12 bases lay between the germline ends. CDR3 length equals 15 residues. The CDR3 spells CASSEALWTVYGYTF. The CDR3 DNA reads as TGTGCCAGCAGTGAAGCGCTGTGGACAGTCTATGGCTACACCTTC.

The chain has TRBV28 and TRBJ2-4; D ambiguous. The length of the CDR3 is 15 residues. Germline assignment: CDR1 MDHEN and CDR2 SYDVKM. Trimming left V 6 bases short and J 0 bases short, with 12 bases between. The CDR3 sequence: CASRPDKAAKNIQYF. The CDR3 nucleotides read TGTGCCAGCAGACCAGACAAGGCAGCCAAAAACATTCAGTACTTC.

The chain joins TRBV5-3 to TRBJ2-7, with a possible D match to TRBD1 (6 bases). TRBV5-3 is treated as an ORF (open reading frame) with a function not yet certain. Trimming took off 4 bases at V and 6 bases at J, with 20 bases between the two ends. The CDR3 runs 15 residues. CDR3 bases: TGTGCCAGAAGCATTCGCGGCAGGGGTGTTCCCGAGCAGTACTTC. Translating it yields CARSIRGRGVPEQYF.

This clone was counted a few times. Other DNA variants within this sample encode the same CDR3. The rearrangement joins TRBV5-1 to TRBJ1-3; D unclear. The CDR3 consists of 14 residues. The germline gives CDR1 SGHRS, CDR2 YFSETQ. The V and J ends lost 0 bases and 0 bases respectively, with 4 bases between them. Here the CDR3 reads CASSLESSGNTIYF. The CDR3 nucleotides read TGCGCCAGCAGCTTGGAAAGCTCTGGAAACACCATATATTTT. Combining the CDR3 with reference TRBV5-1 and TRBJ1-3 gives the whole variable domain KAGVTQTPRYLIKTRGQQVTLSCSPISGHRSVSWYQQTPGQGLQFLFEYFSETQRNKGNFPGRFSGRQFSNSRSEMNVSTLELGDSALYLCASSLESSGNTIYFGEGSWLTVV.

The J gene is TRBJ2-5, the V gene TRBV30; weak D call: TRBD2 (6 bases). Trimming took 2 bases from V and 2 from J, leaving 9 bases between them. This CDR3 region has 13 residues. The germline V gene encodes CDR1 GTSNPN and CDR2 SVGIG (reference sequence). CDR3 nucleotides: TGTGCCTGGAGTCCGGGGGTACAAGAGACCCAGTACTTC. Translating it yields CAWSPGVQETQYF.

The chain uses TRBV6-6 and TRBJ1-1; D uncertain. The CDR3 sequence is 13 residues long. Germline V gene data show CDR1 as MNHNY and CDR2 as SVGAGI (reference sequence). V dropped 7 bases and J dropped 4 bases, with 13 bases sitting between them. This chain's CDR3 is CASTPGRFTEAFF. The DNA of the CDR3 is TGTGCCAGCACCCCTGGGCGGTTCACTGAAGCTTTCTTT.

A note on this clone: Within the sample, other DNA sequences also encode this same CDR3. The V call is TRBV7-2, the J call TRBJ2-7; D may be TRBD2 (5 bases). The CDR3 has 14 amino acids. Per germline, CDR1 SGHTA and CDR2 FQGNSA. The ends were cut back, 1 base at V and 2 bases at J, with 9 bases in the middle. In nucleotides, the CDR3 is TGTGCCAGCAGCTTAGGGGCCGGGGCCTACGAGCAGTACTTC. It encodes CASSLGAGAYEQYF.

This chain uses TRBV30 with TRBJ1-6; D uncertain. Between the trimmed V and J ends, which lost 4 bases and 0 bases, there was a span of 16 bases. The CDR3 runs 17 residues. CDR1 is GTSNPN, CDR2 SVGIG, per germline (reference sequence). In DNA form, the CDR3 reads TGTGCCTGGACGTCCCGCCATATTAGCTCCTATAATTCACCCCTCCACTTT. It codes for CAWTSRHISSYNSPLHF.

This clone was picked up one time. The chain couples TRBV2 to TRBJ2-7, with 14 bases lining up with TRBD2. J gave up 5 bases and V 6 bases, and 18 bases lay outside the gene matches. This CDR3 comprises 19 residues. The V gene's germline CDR1 is SNHLY and CDR2 FYNNEI. CDR3 coding DNA: TGTGCCAGCAGCTGGACCGGGGCCCGACTAGCGGGGGGGCCTGACGAGCAGTACTTC. Residues: CASSWTGARLAGGPDEQYF.

This clone has a single count. The rearrangement joins TRBV27 to TRBJ2-7; 7 positions agree with TRBD2. With 5 bases clipped from V and 7 bases from J, the junction kept 14 bases outside the gene matches. The CDR3 contains 15 residues. Germline V gene data show CDR1 as MNHEY and CDR2 as SMNVEV (reference sequence). The CDR3 loop reads CASSTPGTNYLEQYF. The CDR3 coding sequence is TGTGCCAGCAGTACCCCCGGGACTAACTACCTAGAGCAGTACTTC.

The chain combines TRBV6-5 with TRBJ1-2, with D possibly TRBD1 on 6 matching bases. The germline V and J ends were trimmed by 2 bases and 6 bases, with 10 bases remaining between them. Germline CDR1 and CDR2: MNHEY and SVGAGI. The CDR3 consists of 13 residues. In DNA, the CDR3 is TGTGCCAGCAGTTACCTCCAGGGGAATGGCTACACCTTC. Amino acids: CASSYLQGNGYTF.

The V call is TRBV5-4, the J call TRBJ1-1; D is unclear. Germline assignment: CDR1 SGHNT and CDR2 YYREEE (reference sequence). The V end was cut by 0 bases, the J end by 9 bases, with 9 bases between. CDR3 length: 12 amino acids. The CDR3 is CASSLALGKAFF. DNA for the CDR3: TGTGCCAGCAGCTTGGCCCTAGGGAAAGCTTTCTTT.

This clone was seen a handful of times. The J gene is TRBJ2-7, the V gene TRBV7-9; the match to TRBD2 covers 9 bases. V shed 8 bases and J 5 bases; nucleotides not matched to a gene: 13. There are 15 residues in the CDR3. Germline CDR1 SEHNR, CDR2 FQNEAQ (reference sequence). DNA for the CDR3: TGTGCCAGCGGCCCGGCGGGACTAGCCAACGACGAGCAGTACTTC. Its translation: CASGPAGLANDEQYF. The full variable domain, its missing parts supplied by reference TRBV7-9 and TRBJ2-7, is DTGVSQNPRHKITKRGQNVTFRCDPISEHNRLYWYRQTLGQGPEFLTYFQNEAQLEKSRLLSDRFSAERPKGSFSTLEIQRTEQGDSAMYLCASGPAGLANDEQYFGPGTRLTVT.

Note on this clone: The sample has other DNA sequences that encode this CDR3 too. The CDR3 coding sequence is TGCAGCGTGAGAGGGGGAGTGACTGAAGCTTTCTTT. Its translation: CSVRGGVTEAFF. The V and J genes are TRBV29-1 and TRBJ1-1; D may be TRBD1 (6 bases). V was clipped by 6 bases and J by 5 bases, with 13 bases between them. Germline assignment: CDR1 SQVTM and CDR2 ANQGSEA. The CDR3 is made up of 12 amino acids.

This clone was observed once. V usage is TRBV10-3 and J usage is TRBJ2-7; D possibly corresponds to TRBD1 (5 bases). V was shortened by 5 bases and J by 2 bases, with 10 bases between the two germline ends. Germline V lookup: CDR1 ENHRY, CDR2 SYGVKD. This CDR3 has 13 residues. CDR3 sequence: CAISSQATYEQYF. The CDR3 DNA is TGTGCCATCAGTTCACAGGCCACCTACGAGCAGTACTTC.

The V gene is TRBV10-3, the J gene TRBJ2-3; 9 bases fit TRBD1. Germline values: CDR1 ENHRY, CDR2 SYGVKD. This CDR3 spans 15 amino acids. Trimming at V came to 5 bases and at J to 3 bases, leaving 6 bases not matched to a gene. CDR3 coding DNA: TGTGCCATCAGTTCCGGGACAGGGCTGACAGATACGCAGTATTTT. It encodes CAISSGTGLTDTQYF.

This sequence joins TRBV27 and TRBJ2-7; the match to TRBD1 covers 9 bases. Looked up from germline, CDR1 is MNHEY and CDR2 is SMNVEV (reference sequence). After removal of 4 bases from V and 5 bases from J, the junction contained 18 bases not matched to a gene. The CDR3 loop spans 18 amino acids. The chain's CDR3 is CASSSRFPGQGKVDEQYF. CDR3 nucleotide sequence: TGTGCCAGCAGTTCCCGTTTTCCGGGACAGGGCAAGGTGGACGAGCAGTACTTC.

The V call is TRBV7-9, the J call TRBJ1-5; D is uncertain. Trimming pared 4 bases from V and 3 bases from J, leaving 10 bases between. CDR3 length equals 14 residues. Germline V CDR1 and CDR2: SEHNR, FQNEAQ (reference sequence). The CDR3 sequence is CASSSGVYNQPQHF. For the CDR3, the DNA is TGTGCCAGCAGCTCCGGGGTTTACAATCAGCCCCAGCATTTT.

The chain is built from TRBV18 and TRBJ2-6; 7 bases are shared with TRBD1. The germline V gene has CDR1 KGHSH and CDR2 LQKENI. The CDR3 has 17 amino acids. V lost 4 bases, J lost 2 bases, and 8 bases stayed unmatched. The CDR3 DNA reads as TGTGCCAGCTCACACCAGACAGGGCCCCCTGGGGCCAACGTCCTGACTTTC. Translating it yields CASSHQTGPPGANVLTF.

This sequence joins TRBV11-2 and TRBJ1-4; no clear D gene. Germline lookup yields CDR1 SGHAT and CDR2 FQNNGV. The CDR3 loop spans 14 amino acids. Trimming shortened V by 2 bases and J by 0 bases, and 4 bases separated the two germline ends. The CDR3 reads CASSLKSTNEKLFF. In DNA, the CDR3 is TGTGCCAGCAGCTTAAAATCAACTAATGAAAAACTGTTTTTT.

This clone was detected once. Within the sample, other DNA sequences also encode this same CDR3. V and J are TRBV18 and TRBJ2-3; a possible D gene is TRBD2 (5 bases). Trimming shortened V by 3 bases and J by 3 bases, and 7 bases separated the two germline ends. Per germline, CDR1 KGHSH and CDR2 LQKENI. The CDR3 is made up of 13 amino acids. CDR3 in DNA: TGTGCCAGCTCACCTAGACTAACAGATACGCAGTATTTT. Translation gives CASSPRLTDTQYF.

This clone was counted a single time. The rearrangement uses TRBV6-1 and TRBJ1-5; 8 bases map to TRBD1. J gave up 0 bases and V 3 bases, and 10 bases lay outside the gene matches. Germline-derived CDR1 and CDR2 are MNHNS and SASEGT. The CDR3 length is 18 residues. The chain's CDR3 is CASSEGFTGGHSNQPQHF. As DNA, the CDR3 is TGTGCCAGCAGTGAGGGTTTCACAGGGGGACATAGCAATCAGCCCCAGCATTTT.

The chain combines TRBV5-1 with TRBJ2-6, with D perhaps matching TRBD1 or TRBD2 (5 bases each). Germline V gene sequence: CDR1 SGHRS, CDR2 YFSETQ. The CDR3 runs to 19 residues. Trimming removed 3 bases from V and 1 base from J, with 20 bases in between. CDR3 bases: TGCGCCAGCAGCTCGTTGCCTTCCGGGACCTTTTCTGGGGCCAACGTCCTGACTTTC. This encodes CASSSLPSGTFSGANVLTF.

About this clone itself: It is unclear where the CDR3 begins or ends on the DNA, so no DNA is shown, and the CDR3 is as TCRdb lists it. The chain has TRBV19 and TRBJ1-2; the table's D call TRBD1 went unverified against the DNA. The germline V gene has CDR1 LNHDA and CDR2 SQIVND (reference sequence). With termini counted, the CDR3 has 13 amino acids. CDR3 sequence: CASTSGTVDGYTF.